The rows below give T cell receptor beta chains drawn from one sample of a study of cytomegalovirus exposure and HLA in healthy donors. Method: immunoSEQ multiplex PCR; TCRdb's copy keeps in-frame clones and lacks some. The table shows 110,000 to 150,000 clones, with roughly 70% occurring only once. The sample was PBMCs. Every receptor here comes from a woman aged 40 to 49 in good health and CMV-seronegative. The CDR3 runs from the conserved cysteine through the conserved F or W. Each record gives: D gene, V gene, clone size, J gene, CDR3 protein, CDR3 DNA. A D gene is named only where the DNA matches it firmly. Where a row states a size, it is once, few, many or the class of an expanded clone; other rows omit it.

>.|TRBV14|.|TRBJ2-2
CASSHWTANTGELFF
TGTGCCAGCAGCCACTGGACTGCGAACACCGGGGAGCTGTTTTTT
>.|TRBV10-3|.|TRBJ2-7
CAIGGIPYEQYF
TGTGCCATCGGGGGGATTCCTTACGAGCAGTACTTC
>TRBD1|TRBV10-2|few|TRBJ1-5
CASSDVGGEEYQPQHF
TGCGCCAGCAGTGATGTAGGGGGCGAAGAGTATCAGCCCCAGCATTTT
>TRBD1|TRBV29-1|.|TRBJ1-2
CSVEDPGTVGYTF
TGCAGCGTTGAAGATCCCGGGACAGTTGGCTACACCTTC
>.|TRBV6-1|.|TRBJ2-1
CASSEEEGGAYNEQFF
TGTGCCAGCAGTGAAGAGGAGGGGGGGGCCTACAATGAGCAGTTCTTC
>TRBD1|TRBV25-1|.|TRBJ1-1
CASSDHRGRGTEAFF
TGTGCCAGCAGTGACCACAGGGGGCGAGGCACTGAAGCTTTCTTT
>.|TRBV5-1|few|TRBJ1-1
CASSFSRGTEAFF
TGCGCCAGCAGCTTCAGCCGGGGCACTGAAGCTTTCTTT
>.|TRBV2|.|TRBJ1-5
CASSEGEGDQPQHF
TGTGCCAGCAGTGAAGGGGAGGGGGATCAGCCCCAGCATTTT
>.|TRBV21-1|.|TRBJ1-2
CARLDGYTF
TGTGCCAGGTTAGATGGCTACACCTTC
>TRBD1|TRBV2|few|TRBJ1-5
CASNLQGADQPQHF
TGTGCCAGCAACCTACAGGGGGCGGATCAGCCCCAGCATTTT
>.|TRBV19|.|TRBJ2-7
CASSIAESSGYEQYF
TGTGCCAGTAGTATAGCTGAGTCCTCAGGTTACGAGCAGTACTTC
>.|TRBV11-2|once|TRBJ2-7
CASSLAGAGYYEQYF
TGTGCCAGCAGCTTAGCTGGGGCGGGATACTACGAGCAGTACTTC
>TRBD1|TRBV7-9|.|TRBJ1-6
CSSSPRLPPGQGDSPLHF
TGTTCCAGCAGCCCCCGTCTGCCCCCGGGACAGGGTGATTCACCCCTCCACTTT
>TRBD1|TRBV10-2|.|TRBJ1-5
CASTGTGQNQPQHF
TGCGCCAGCACGGGGACAGGGCAGAATCAGCCCCAGCATTTT
>.|TRBV6-5|.|TRBJ2-1
CASSYSSYNEQFF
TGTGCCAGCAGTTATTCATCATACAATGAGCAGTTCTTC
>TRBD1|TRBV10-3|.|TRBJ2-5
CAIREDRAGGTQYF
TGTGCCATCAGAGAAGACAGGGCAGGAGGGACCCAGTACTTC
>.|TRBV6-1|.|TRBJ1-2
CASSEPGRDYGYTF
TGTGCCAGCAGTGAACCCGGCAGGGACTATGGCTACACCTTC
>TRBD1|TRBV5-6|.|TRBJ1-5
CASSLGSGGGQPQHF
TGTGCCAGCAGCTTGGGTTCAGGGGGCGGGCAGCCCCAGCATTTT
>TRBD2|TRBV30|.|TRBJ2-3
CAWSDLAGGSTDTQYF
TGTGCCTGGAGTGACCTAGCGGGAGGTAGCACAGATACGCAGTATTTT
>.|TRBV19|.|TRBJ2-3
CASSVGVTDTQYF
TGTGCCAGTAGCGTAGGGGTCACAGATACGCAGTATTTT
>.|TRBV27|.|TRBJ2-1
CASSPGLLNEQFF
TGTGCCAGCAGTCCGGGACTGCTCAATGAGCAGTTCTTC
>.|TRBV11-2|.|TRBJ1-6
CASSHRGVNSPLHF
TGTGCCAGCAGCCACCGGGGAGTAAATTCACCCCTCCACTTT
>TRBD1|TRBV15|once|TRBJ1-4
CATSRGGGDEKLFF
TGTGCCACCAGCAGAGGAGGGGGCGATGAAAAACTGTTTTTT
>TRBD1|TRBV5-1|.|TRBJ2-2
CASSSPGDRTDTGELFF
TGCGCCAGCAGCTCACCCGGGGACAGGACGGACACCGGGGAGCTGTTTTTT
>.|TRBV13|.|TRBJ1-2
CASSLEGGYYGYTF
TGTGCCAGCAGCTTAGAAGGCGGCTATTATGGCTACACCTTC
>TRBD1|TRBV27|.|TRBJ1-1
CASSYWTGTNTEAFF
TGTGCCAGCAGTTATTGGACAGGGACCAACACTGAAGCTTTCTTT
>.|TRBV6-1|.|TRBJ1-3
CASSEVGGEGNTIYF
TGTGCCAGCAGTGAAGTAGGGGGAGAAGGAAACACCATATATTTT
>.|TRBV29-1|.|TRBJ2-7
CSVARGYEQYF
TGCAGCGTTGCTCGAGGTTACGAGCAGTACTTC
>.|TRBV6-5|.|TRBJ1-5
CTSSSRDAQPQHF
TGTACCAGCAGTTCCAGGGATGCTCAGCCCCAGCATTTT
>TRBD1|TRBV6-4|.|TRBJ1-4
CASSDSFGTGNEKLFF
TGTGCCAGCAGTGACTCTTTCGGGACAGGGAACGAAAAACTGTTTTTT
>TRBD1|TRBV6-5|.|TRBJ1-4
CASRSLGDSGEKLFF
TGTGCCAGCCGCTCACTTGGGGACAGTGGTGAAAAACTGTTTTTT
>TRBD1|TRBV30|.|TRBJ1-1
CAWSGTTGVTEAFF
TGTGCCTGGAGTGGAACCACAGGGGTGACTGAAGCTTTCTTT
>TRBD2|TRBV7-9|.|TRBJ2-7
CASSAAPGLAAPYEQYF
TGTGCCAGCAGCGCCGCCCCGGGACTAGCAGCCCCCTACGAGCAGTACTTC
>.|TRBV15|.|TRBJ2-7
CATSRDSLNYEQYF
TGTGCCACCAGCAGGGACAGCCTCAACTACGAGCAGTACTTC
>TRBD1|TRBV7-9|.|TRBJ2-1
CASRPTTGGGEQFF
TGTGCCAGCAGACCCACGACAGGGGGCGGTGAGCAGTTCTTC
>TRBD1|TRBV5-4|.|TRBJ1-3
CASSLEGGGLLGNTIYF
TGTGCCAGCAGCTTGGAAGGGGGCGGCCTCCTTGGAAACACCATATATTTT
>TRBD1|TRBV7-9|.|TRBJ1-2
CASSFTGGDNYGYTF
TGTGCCAGCAGCTTCACAGGGGGCGACAACTATGGCTACACCTTC
>.|TRBV20-1|.|TRBJ2-7
CSGGDPYEQYF
TGCAGTGGCGGGGATCCCTACGAGCAGTACTTC
>TRBD2|TRBV7-8|.|TRBJ2-7
CASSLRSGRVSYEQYF
TGTGCCAGCAGCTTAAGAAGCGGGAGGGTCTCCTACGAGCAGTACTTC
>.|TRBV7-9|.|TRBJ2-7
CSSSSRLQGSNFEQYF
TGTTCCAGCAGCTCGAGACTTCAGGGGAGCAACTTCGAGCAGTACTTC